These 28 T cell receptor beta chains share one sample of origin, sequenced in a study of tumor and adjacent non-tumor tissue in lung cancer (dated by TCRdb to 2016 to 2019). Libraries were constructed by multiplex PCR. The sequencer was an Illumina HiSeq 2500. TCRbeta libraries were built by three rounds of nested PCR using primers (Table S4), following protocols modified from ARM-PCR. TCRdb handled the public reads itself, with Q25 trimming in fastp and clone calling in MiXCR, and kept productive beta chains. One record per CDR3 amino acid sequence lists the most common genes and DNA. The sample records some 95,000 distinct CDR3 sequences, roughly 80% of which are singletons. Together, the top ten hold approximately 28% of the sample. RNA was extracted from bulk unsorted tissue and checked for quality with a NanoDrop ND-1000 and an Agilent 2100. For the normal lung samples, distant non-tumor tissue was collected more than 3 cm away from the tumor edge.

The source material was distant non-tumor lung tissue. Receptors originate from a man aged 55 to 70 with small cell lung cancer.

With regard to this clonotype: This may be a read error: a much more frequent sequence differs by one nucleotide. V gene TRBV5-1 combines with J gene TRBJ2-3, with a weak D call TRBD2 (5 bases). Trimming took 2 bases from V and 4 from J, leaving 11 bases between them. Germline CDR1 reads SGHRS; CDR2 reads YFSETQ. This CDR3 contains 14 residues. CDR3 loop: CASSFGGLADTQYF. DNA for the CDR3: TGCGCCAGCAGCTTTGGAGGTTTGGCAGATACGCAGTATTTT.

The V gene is TRBV6-5, the J gene TRBJ2-7; 7 bases line up with TRBD1. The CDR3 sequence is 13 residues long. Germline lookup yields CDR1 MNHEY and CDR2 SVGAGI. CDR3: CASSYSNQGELHV. The DNA for the CDR3 is TGTGCCAGCAGTTACTCGAACCAGGGGGAACTGCACGTC.

Notes on this clonotype: One end of the junction varies from germline; a read error may be responsible. This chain connects TRBV11-2 to TRBJ1-1, with D perhaps TRBD1 (6 bases). The CDR3 length is 15 residues. The germline gives CDR1 SGHAT, CDR2 FQNNGV. The CDR3 loop is CASSRGQSARTGAFF. CDR3 DNA sequence: TGTGCCAGCAGCCGAGGACAGAGTGCCCGAACTGGAGCTTTCTTT.

For this clonotype: Mismatch with germline at one junction end may stem from a read error. The rearrangement uses TRBV5-1 and TRBJ2-5, with a tentative D call TRBD1 (5 bases). The CDR3 loop spans 15 amino acids. Looked up from germline, CDR1 is SGHRS and CDR2 is YFSETQ. CDR3 in amino acids: CACSLSPGKQETQYF. For the CDR3, the DNA is TGCGCCTGCAGTTTGTCTCCAGGGAAACAAGAGACCCAGTACTTC.

Notes on this clonotype: A junction end diverges from the germline sequence, so it may reflect a read error. The rearrangement uses TRBV12-3 or TRBV12-4 and TRBJ2-1; 7 positions agree with TRBD1. CDR3 length: 16 amino acids. The CDR3 nucleotides read TGTGCCAGCAGTCCCCTTCTAGAGGGGGCCTACAATGACCAGTTCTTC. This translates into CASSPLLEGAYNDQFF.

In the case of this clonotype: The junction departs from germline at one end; a sequencing error may be responsible. Written as DNA, the CDR3 is TGTGCCAGCAGCCAAGAAGAGCAGGGAATAGATACACAGTATTTT. Amino acid sequence: CASSQEEQGIDTQYF. The chain carries TRBV4-2 and TRBJ2-3, with D possibly TRBD1 on 5 matching bases. Germline V gene sequence: CDR1 LGHNA, CDR2 YNFKEQ. There are 15 residues in the CDR3.

As regards this clonotype: One junction end disagrees with the germline gene, perhaps due to a read error. V gene TRBV6-5 combines with J gene TRBJ1-2; D is possibly TRBD1 (6 bases). The CDR3 is 15 residues long. Germline lookup yields CDR1 MNHEY and CDR2 SVGAGI. Here the CDR3 reads CASTLHTGTIYDYTF. The CDR3 DNA is TGTGCCAGCACTCTGCATACCGGGACAATCTATGACTACACCTTC.

A remark on this clonotype: A junction end diverges from the germline sequence, so it may reflect a read error. The chain combines TRBV11-2 with TRBJ2-1, with D unresolved. Germline assignment: CDR1 SGHAT and CDR2 FQNNGV. This CDR3 has 12 residues. The CDR3 sequence is CASRPLGSEQFF. DNA for the CDR3: TGTGCCAGCAGACCTTTAGGAAGTGAGCAATTCTTC. Based on the CDR3 plus reference TRBV11-2 and TRBJ2-1, the full variable domain is EAGVAQSPRYKIIEKRQSVAFWCNPISGHATLYWYQQILGQGPKLLIQFQNNGVVDDSQLPKDRFSAERLKGVDSTLKIQPAKLEDSAVYLCASRPLGSEQFFGPGTRLTVL.

Notes on this clonotype: Lacking the conserved final phenylalanine or tryptophan, this CDR3 likely reflects a read error. The chain uses TRBV6-1 and TRBJ2-1; tentatively, D is TRBD2 (6 bases). The CDR3 has 14 residues. V shed 8 bases and J shed 4 bases, with 15 bases lying between them. Germline CDR1 reads MNHNS; CDR2 reads SASEGT. The CDR3 loop reads CASARSGLYNEQFL. DNA of the CDR3: TGTGCCAGCGCACGCAGCGGGCTTTACAATGAGCAGTTCTTA.

With regard to this clonotype: As the CDR3 is not closed by the conserved phenylalanine or tryptophan, this likely results from a read error. The rearrangement joins TRBV13 to TRBJ1-6; D not resolved. From germline, CDR1 is PRHDT and CDR2 FYEKMQ (reference sequence). The CDR3 runs 17 residues. CDR3 DNA sequence: TGTGTCAGCAGCCAAAACGACGGGAGCTCCTATAATTCACCCCTCCACATT. Its translation: CVSSQNDGSSYNSPLHI.

There are a few counts of this clonotype. The rearrangement joins TRBV5-1 to TRBJ2-1; TRBD2 matches 10 bases. J lost 4 bases, V lost 0 bases, and 10 bases had no gene match. The CDR3 is 18 residues long. Germline V gene lookup returns CDR1 SGHRS and CDR2 YFSETQ. The CDR3 DNA reads as TGCGCCAGCAGCTTGGCCGGGCTAGCGGGAGTGGGGTACAATGAGCAGTTCTTC. Its protein product is CASSLAGLAGVGYNEQFF.

The chain links TRBV5-1 to TRBJ2-5; no definite D call. Germline V gives CDR1 SGHRS, CDR2 YFSETQ. The CDR3 has 15 residues. V was trimmed by 0 bases and J by 5 bases, leaving 14 bases between them. CDR3 region: CASSLVVGPEETQYF. DNA of the CDR3: TGCGCCAGCAGCTTGGTCGTTGGGCCTGAGGAGACCCAGTACTTC.

This clonotype was counted many times. CDR3 coding DNA: TGTGCCAGCAGCACGAACCGGGACGGCTCCGTCCTGACTTTC. This translates into CASSTNRDGSVLTF. The chain is built from TRBV7-3 and TRBJ2-6; either TRBD1 or TRBD2 may supply D (5 bases each). V gave up 5 bases and J gave up 12 bases, with 17 bases separating them. The CDR3 covers 14 residues. Germline V gene sequence: CDR1 SGHTA, CDR2 FQGTGA. Combining the CDR3 with reference TRBV7-3 and TRBJ2-6 gives the whole variable domain GAGVSQTPSNKVTEKGKYVELRCDPISGHTALYWYRQSLGQGPEFLIYFQGTGAADDSGLPNDRFFAVRPEGSVSTLKIQRTERGDSAVYLCASSTNRDGSVLTFGAGSRLTVL.

This clonotype appeared once. A single base separates this from a much larger clone, so it may be a read error. This chain links TRBV12-3 or TRBV12-4 with TRBJ2-5; 16 bases match TRBD2. Trimming at V came to 6 bases and at J to 4 bases, leaving 20 bases not matched to a gene. The CDR3 is 21 residues long. The CDR3: CASSRSGLAGGRSPKTETQYF. CDR3 DNA: TGTGCCAGCAGCCGCTCGGGACTAGCGGGAGGGAGGAGCCCGAAGACAGAGACCCAGTACTTC.

Comments on this clonotype: Likely a read error: the CDR3 ends without its conserved phenylalanine or tryptophan. It is unclear where the CDR3 begins or ends on the DNA, so no DNA is shown, and the CDR3 is as TCRdb lists it. The V gene is TRBV29-1, the J gene TRBJ2-1; whether TRBD1, the table's D call, matches the DNA was not checked. From germline, CDR1 is SQVTM and CDR2 ANQGSEA. Termini included, the CDR3 measures 12 amino acids. The CDR3 region is CSAVQGYNELFS.

Concerning this clonotype: As the CDR3 is not closed by the conserved phenylalanine or tryptophan, this likely results from a read error. The rearrangement uses TRBV4-2 and TRBJ2-1, with 8 bases matching TRBD2. The CDR3 has 15 amino acids. CDR1 and CDR2 from the germline V gene are LGHNA and YNFKEQ. The chain's CDR3 is CVSSRPGLGVDEQFS. The CDR3 bases are TGTGTCAGCAGCCGCCCGGGACTAGGGGTGGATGAGCAGTTCTCC.

In its sample, this clonotype was seen a few times. The rearrangement uses TRBV20-1 and TRBJ2-1; 10 bases are a match to TRBD2. Trimming cost V 7 bases and J 8 bases; bases outside gene matches: 11. The CDR3 is made up of 14 amino acids. Germline V lookup: CDR1 DFQATT, CDR2 SNEGSKA (reference sequence). The CDR3 here is CSVSGASGSYEQFF. In DNA, the CDR3 is TGCAGTGTTAGTGGAGCTAGCGGGAGTTATGAGCAGTTCTTC.

This clonotype has only one observation. CDR3 amino acids: CASSPPSATGTDTQYF. The CDR3 DNA is TGTGCCAGCTCACCACCTAGCGCGACCGGAACAGATACGCAGTATTTT. The J gene is TRBJ2-3, the V gene TRBV18; tentative D call: TRBD2 (5 bases). This CDR3 is built from 16 residues. Germline assignment: CDR1 KGHSH and CDR2 LQKENI. V was trimmed by 0 bases and J by 3 bases, leaving 13 bases between them.

The table lists this clonotype with a count of one. One junction end disagrees with the germline gene, perhaps due to a read error. The chain joins TRBV7-8 to TRBJ2-1; 7 bases match TRBD1. The germline CDR1 and CDR2 sequences are SGHVS and FQNEAQ. The CDR3 is 15 amino acids. CDR3 in DNA: TGTGCCAGCAGCCCCGGGACAGTGGCTTACAATGAACAGTTCTTC. It encodes CASSPGTVAYNEQFF.

With regard to this clonotype: Relative to the germline gene, one junction end is altered; a read error may explain this. The chain uses TRBV6-1 and TRBJ1-5; D possibly corresponds to TRBD1 (6 bases). Germline lookup yields CDR1 MNHNS and CDR2 SASEGT. This CDR3 has 12 amino acids. The CDR3 loop reads CASIEPGAFYVF. DNA for the CDR3: TGTGCAAGCATTGAGCCGGGGGCGTTCTACGTATTT.

In regard to this clonotype: One end of the junction is discordant with germline, which a read error may explain. This sequence joins TRBV7-9 and TRBJ2-5, with 7 nucleotides matching TRBD1. CDR3 length: 14 amino acids. Germline V gene data show CDR1 as SEHNR and CDR2 as FQNEAQ (reference sequence). This CDR3 reads CASGYSTGFETQYF. In DNA, the CDR3 is TGTGCCAGCGGCTACTCGACAGGGTTCGAGACTCAGTACTTC.

Worth noting for this clonotype: The CDR3 does not close with the conserved phenylalanine or tryptophan, likely indicating a read error. This chain joins TRBV29-1 and TRBJ2-1; D is possibly TRBD2 (6 bases). Germline CDR1 is SQVTM and CDR2 is ANQGSEA. CDR3 length equals 15 residues. Trimming stripped 2 bases from V and 3 bases from J, with 14 bases between. The CDR3 DNA follows: TGCAGCGTTGAATGGCGGGACCGCTACTACAATGAGCAGTTCTTA. Translated: CSVEWRDRYYNEQFL.

As to this clonotype: One end of the junction fails to match germline, which may point to a read error. V usage is TRBV9 and J usage is TRBJ2-3; possibly TRBD2 for D (5 bases). Germline CDR1 and CDR2: SGDLS and YYNGEE. This CDR3 is 14 amino acids long. CDR3: CASDRGSGVDTQNF. DNA for the CDR3: TGTGCCAGCGACCGAGGGTCTGGAGTAGATACGCAGAATTTT.

A note on this clonotype: A much larger clone differs by one base, so this may be a read error. V usage is TRBV5-1 and J usage is TRBJ1-2, with 9 bases fitting TRBD1. The CDR3 totals 15 residues. Looked up from germline, CDR1 is SGHRS and CDR2 is YFSETQ. CDR3 region: CASSTVQGANYCYTF. DNA of the CDR3: TGCGCCAGCAGCACCGTACAGGGGGCGAACTATTGCTACACCTTC.

About this clonotype itself: The junction shows a germline mismatch at one end, possibly a read error. The chain carries TRBV4-1 and TRBJ2-3, with 7 nucleotides matching TRBD2. This CDR3 contains 17 residues. Germline V gene lookup returns CDR1 MGHRA and CDR2 YSYEKL. In DNA form, the CDR3 reads TGCGCCAGCAGCCAAGAGACGGCGGGAGCCTACACAGATACGCACTATTTT. Amino acid sequence: CASSQETAGAYTDTHYF.

This chain connects TRBV6-1 to TRBJ1-1, with no clear D. The V end was cut by 11 bases, the J end by 7 bases, with 26 bases between. From germline, CDR1 is MNHNS and CDR2 SASEGT. The CDR3 loop spans 15 amino acids. CDR3 protein: CAVQDGGVGRIEAFF. The CDR3 DNA is TGTGCCGTCCAGGACGGAGGCGTTGGGAGAATTGAAGCTTTCTTT.

About this clonotype itself: An end of the junction differs from the germline gene, which may be a read error. This chain joins TRBV6-5 and TRBJ2-3, with TRBD2 matching 11 bases. From germline, CDR1 is MNHEY and CDR2 SVGAGI. CDR3 length equals 18 residues. The CDR3 sequence: CAGSHTLAGVGSTDTQYF. CDR3 nucleotides: TGTGCCGGCAGTCACACACTAGCGGGAGTGGGGAGCACAGATACGCAGTATTTT.

As to this clonotype: The junction departs from the called germline gene at one end, perhaps through a read error. The J gene is TRBJ2-4, the V gene TRBV30, with TRBD1 matching 8 bases. Looked up from germline, CDR1 is GTSNPN and CDR2 is SVGIG (reference sequence). The CDR3 loop spans 13 amino acids. DNA of the CDR3: TGTGCCTGGACGAACAGGGGGACAAACAATCAGTACTTC. Amino acid sequence: CAWTNRGTNNQYF.